Described below is a single T cell receptor beta chain sequence and its context. The repertoire was sequenced with immunoSEQ multiplex PCR; TCRdb's copy has only in-frame clones and lacks some. The sample has some 120,000 clones; roughly 95% are singletons. This sample is drawn from a study of T cell changes during pregnancy in multiple sclerosis. Trimming pared 8 bases from V and 7 bases from J, leaving 17 bases between. Germline CDR1 and CDR2: ENHRY and SYGVKD. The CDR3 extends over 13 amino acids. V gene TRBV10-3 combines with J gene TRBJ1-1; the D gene is possibly TRBD1 (6 bases). The source material was peripheral blood, sampled after pregnancy. This TCR derives from a female donor with multiple sclerosis, enrolled in a pregnancy study. Written as DNA, the CDR3 is TGTGCCATCGGGGGCGAAGGGGGACATGAAGCTTTCTTT. This translates into CAIGGEGGHEAFF.